The source of this TCR beta chain is a study of blood T cells in healthy people across ages. Study in general: Through template switching, about one barcoded beta molecule was captured per two T cells, as measured in model experiments.

This clonotype was seen only a few times. V lost 6 bases and J 4 bases, leaving 15 bases between the germline ends. Germline CDR1 reads SNHLY; CDR2 reads FYNNEI. This CDR3 spans 14 amino acids. A second roughly 7 to 12 cycle PCR used barcoded and J-beta primers. Using its own MiXCR run on the 5' RACE reads, TCRdb lists one record per CDR3 protein. The sample lists 1.5 million or so distinct CDR3 sequences; about 43% were seen once. Donation came from healthy Caucasian individuals in Russia who were aged roughly 6 to 95. The sequenced sample was blood. V and J are TRBV2 and TRBJ1-2; unclear D gene. This clonotype was sampled from a woman aged 18 to 35 in good health. CDR3 protein: CASSSEGLGYGYTF. As DNA, the CDR3 is TGTGCCAGCAGCTCCGAAGGACTCGGCTATGGCTACACCTTC.